Presented here are 20 T cell receptor beta chains from one specimen sequenced in a study of blood T cell repertoires in COVID-19. The protocol was immunoSEQ multiplex PCR, while the TCRdb copy is restricted to in-frame clones and leaves out a portion. Of some 200,000 clones detected, around 95% appear once; the ten largest clones hold 0.76%. Sequencing used peripheral blood. Every receptor here comes from a man aged 30 to 39 with COVID-19, enrolled during active disease.

The V and J genes are TRBV7-9 and TRBJ1-1; possible D gene TRBD1, 5 bases. Germline V gene data show CDR1 as SEHNR and CDR2 as FQNEAQ (reference sequence). V lost 5 bases and J 3 bases, leaving 10 bases between the germline ends. This CDR3 is 13 amino acids long. The CDR3: CASSVQGDTEAFF. In nucleotides, the CDR3 is TGTGCCAGCAGCGTTCAGGGTGACACTGAAGCTTTCTTT. The full variable domain, in which reference TRBV7-9 and TRBJ1-1 provide the parts outside the CDR3, is DTGVSQNPRHKITKRGQNVTFRCDPISEHNRLYWYRQTLGQGPEFLTYFQNEAQLEKSRLLSDRFSAERPKGSFSTLEIQRTEQGDSAMYLCASSVQGDTEAFFGQGTRLTVV.

The gene calls are TRBV2 and TRBJ1-1; no definite D call. In germline, CDR1 is SNHLY, CDR2 FYNNEI. Trimming took off 7 bases at V and 3 bases at J, with 15 bases between the two ends. CDR3 size: 14 residues. CDR3 sequence (DNA): TGTGCCAGCACAATTGCCCGGGTTGACACTGAAGCTTTCTTT. Protein sequence: CASTIARVDTEAFF. Full variable domain (missing parts from reference TRBV2 and TRBJ1-1): EPEVTQTPSHQVTQMGQEVILRCVPISNHLYFYWYRQILGQKVEFLVSFYNNEISEKSEIFDDQFSVERPDGSNFTLKIRSTKLEDSAMYFCASTIARVDTEAFFGQGTRLTVV.

The chain joins TRBV5-1 to TRBJ1-4, with D possibly TRBD1 on 5 matching bases. The V gene lost 10 bases and the J gene lost 8 bases, with 15 bases spanning the gap. CDR3 length: 12 amino acids. Germline V gene lookup returns CDR1 SGHRS and CDR2 YFSETQ. The CDR3 protein is CASQGRGEKLFF. CDR3 sequence (DNA): TGCGCCTCTCAGGGAAGGGGCGAAAAACTGTTTTTT.

This chain links TRBV5-6 with TRBJ1-5; D remains ambiguous. Germline CDR1 is SGHDT and CDR2 is YYEEEE. This CDR3 has 15 amino acids. V lost 2 bases to trimming and J lost 6 bases, with 15 bases between them. CDR3 DNA: TGTGCCAGCAGCTTCGGAGGGCTAGTGGGTCAGCCCCAGCATTTT. It translates to CASSFGGLVGQPQHF. The full variable domain, completed using reference TRBV5-6 and TRBJ1-5, is DAGVTQSPTHLIKTRGQQVTLRCSPKSGHDTVSWYQQALGQGPQFIFQYYEEEERQRGNFPDRFSGHQFPNYSSELNVNALLLGDSALYLCASSFGGLVGQPQHFGDGTRLSIL.

The chain employs TRBV5-4 and TRBJ2-2; 12 nucleotides line up with TRBD2. The CDR3 extends over 17 amino acids. V lost 6 bases to trimming and J lost 4 bases; unmatched junction nucleotides: 10. Looked up from germline, CDR1 is SGHNT and CDR2 is YYREEE (reference sequence). The DNA for the CDR3 is TGTGCCAGCATGTCTAGCGGGGGGGCGGCCCGCACCGGGGAGCTGTTTTTT. Protein sequence: CASMSSGGAARTGELFF.

The chain couples TRBV13 to TRBJ1-4; no definite D call. The CDR3 consists of 12 residues. The V and J ends lost 4 bases and 4 bases respectively, with 4 bases between them. The germline V gene has CDR1 PRHDT and CDR2 FYEKMQ (reference sequence). CDR3 DNA sequence: TGTGCCAGCAGCTCCTTTAATGAAAAACTGTTTTTT. Translation: CASSSFNEKLFF.

V gene TRBV27 combines with J gene TRBJ2-2, with no clear D. V gave up 6 bases and J gave up 5 bases, with 10 bases separating them. Germline V gives CDR1 MNHEY, CDR2 SMNVEV (reference sequence). CDR3 length: 13 residues. As DNA, the CDR3 is TGTGCCAGCAGCCTGGGCGCGACCGGGGAGCTGTTTTTT. Translating gives CASSLGATGELFF.

The rearrangement joins TRBV10-3 to TRBJ2-7; 12 positions agree with TRBD1. Germline V gene sequence: CDR1 ENHRY, CDR2 SYGVKD. This CDR3 has 16 residues. V lost 6 bases to trimming and J lost 2 bases; unmatched junction nucleotides: 8. The CDR3 coding sequence is TGTGCCATCAGGGGGGACAGGGGGCGAGGTACCTACGAGCAGTACTTC. Its translation: CAIRGDRGRGTYEQYF.

V gene TRBV7-2 combines with J gene TRBJ2-7; tentatively, D is TRBD1 (7 bases). Between the trimmed V and J ends, which lost 1 base and 2 bases, there was a span of 12 bases. The germline CDR1 and CDR2 sequences are SGHTA and FQGNSA. This CDR3 is 15 amino acids long. The CDR3 reads CASSLGGGQAYEQYF. In DNA, the CDR3 is TGTGCCAGCAGCTTAGGGGGAGGACAGGCCTACGAGCAGTACTTC.

This chain joins TRBV5-1 and TRBJ2-1; the D gene is possibly TRBD1 (6 bases). The CDR3 runs to 14 residues. Germline assignment: CDR1 SGHRS and CDR2 YFSETQ. V lost 2 bases and J lost 7, with 13 bases in between. The CDR3 here is CASSLNAGANEQFF. CDR3 sequence (DNA): TGCGCCAGCAGCTTAAACGCAGGGGCTAATGAGCAGTTCTTC.

This clone was seen a handful of times. The J gene is TRBJ2-5, the V gene TRBV5-1; 11 nucleotides match TRBD2. This CDR3 has 16 amino acids. The junction had 8 bases not matched to a gene; V was cut back by 4 bases and J by 3 bases. Germline lookup yields CDR1 SGHRS and CDR2 YFSETQ. The CDR3 loop reads CASSPRLAGPKETQYF. CDR3 DNA sequence: TGCGCCAGCAGCCCACGACTAGCGGGGCCTAAAGAGACCCAGTACTTC. The variable domain in full, completed from reference TRBV5-1 and TRBJ2-5, reads KAGVTQTPRYLIKTRGQQVTLSCSPISGHRSVSWYQQTPGQGLQFLFEYFSETQRNKGNFPGRFSGRQFSNSRSEMNVSTLELGDSALYLCASSPRLAGPKETQYFGPGTRLLVL.

The table lists this clone with a few counts. This rearrangement joins TRBV7-9 to TRBJ1-3; TRBD1 is a possible D gene (6 bases). CDR3 length: 17 amino acids. Germline V gives CDR1 SEHNR, CDR2 FQNEAQ (reference sequence). Trimming removed 3 bases from V and 0 bases from J, with 15 bases in between. The CDR3: CASSFPEDRYSGNTIYF. DNA for the CDR3: TGTGCCAGCAGCTTCCCCGAGGACAGATACTCTGGAAACACCATATATTTT.

This sequence joins TRBV12-3 or TRBV12-4 and TRBJ1-6; possible D gene TRBD1, 5 bases. The CDR3 loop spans 13 amino acids. The V end was cut by 5 bases, the J end by 11 bases, with 13 bases between. The CDR3 spells CASSVRGGTPLHF. The CDR3 nucleotides are TGTGCCAGCAGTGTCCGGGGGGGGACACCCCTCCACTTT.

The J gene is TRBJ2-1, the V gene TRBV5-4, with 8 bases matching TRBD1. CDR1 and CDR2 from the germline V gene are SGHNT and YYREEE (reference sequence). Trimming at V came to 4 bases and at J to 0 bases, leaving 3 bases not matched to a gene. CDR3 length: 15 residues. As DNA, the CDR3 is TGTGCCAGCAGCGAAGGGACAGGCTCCTACAATGAGCAGTTCTTC. Protein: CASSEGTGSYNEQFF.

The gene calls are TRBV5-1 and TRBJ1-3; D may be TRBD1 (5 bases). CDR1 and CDR2 (germline): SGHRS, YFSETQ. There are 16 residues in the CDR3. Between the trimmed V and J ends, which lost 0 bases and 3 bases, there was a span of 13 bases. The CDR3 DNA follows: TGCGCCAGCAGCTTGGAACCGCAGGGAGGTGGAAACACCATATATTTT. It specifies CASSLEPQGGGNTIYF.

The chain is built from TRBV2 and TRBJ1-1; D is unresolved. The V end lost 6 bases, the J end lost 1 base, and 12 bases lay between the germline ends. Germline assignment: CDR1 SNHLY and CDR2 FYNNEI. The CDR3 length is 14 residues. This CDR3 reads CASRKRGPNTEAFF. CDR3 nucleotide sequence: TGTGCCAGCAGAAAAAGAGGCCCGAACACTGAAGCTTTCTTT.

The gene calls are TRBV10-3 and TRBJ2-2, with TRBD1 matching over 9 bases. The CDR3 spans 20 residues. Per the germline V gene, CDR1 is ENHRY and CDR2 is SYGVKD. Trimming removed 6 bases from V and 1 base from J; junction bases left unmatched: 18. The CDR3 loop is CAIRTPPGTGYAMNTGELFF. CDR3 nucleotides: TGTGCCATCAGAACCCCCCCAGGGACAGGGTACGCCATGAACACCGGGGAGCTGTTTTTT.

The chain carries TRBV5-1 and TRBJ2-5; 7 bases are a match to TRBD2. Trimming at V came to 1 base and at J to 3 bases, leaving 6 bases not matched to a gene. This CDR3 is 15 amino acids long. The germline CDR1 and CDR2 sequences are SGHRS and YFSETQ. CDR3 in DNA: TGCGCCAGCAGCTTGAGGGGCGGGGGAGAAGAGACCCAGTACTTC. It is translated as CASSLRGGGEETQYF.

This sequence joins TRBV15 and TRBJ2-2; TRBD1 matches 12 bases. This CDR3 has 19 amino acids. V was pared by 2 bases and J by 5 bases, with 12 bases of the junction left unmatched. Germline loops: CDR1 LNHNV, CDR2 YYDKDF (reference sequence). In DNA form, the CDR3 reads TGTGCCACCAGCAGATTAGGGACAGGGGGCCCCCTCGGGACCGGGGAGCTGTTTTTT. Protein: CATSRLGTGGPLGTGELFF.

The chain has TRBV5-1 and TRBJ1-2; the match to TRBD1 covers 8 bases. This CDR3 has 12 amino acids. V lost 4 bases and J lost 8; bases outside the gene matches: 4. From germline, CDR1 is SGHRS and CDR2 YFSETQ. The CDR3 DNA follows: TGCGCCAGCAGCCCGTCAGGGGGCGGCTACACCTTC. Translating it yields CASSPSGGGYTF.